This is a list of T cell receptor beta chains from one sample in a study of beta chain features in type 1 diabetes. Libraries were prepared by immunoSEQ multiplex PCR; TCRdb keeps only in-frame clonotypes and omits some of them. The data contain about 290,000 clones, under 8.5% of them seen just once; the ten biggest clones take up about 0.93%. Sequencing was performed on central memory CD4+ T cells from blood. The receptors were sampled from a woman under 30 in good health. Both conserved end residues are part of each CDR3. Clone size appears in some rows only: once, few, many, or a class for an expanded clone.

>TRBJ2-3|few|TRBV10-3
CAISERGATDTQYF
>TRBJ2-1|few|TRBV7-9
CATTDWGYNEQFF
>TRBJ2-7|few|TRBV11-3
CASSSTTGGSSYEQYF
>TRBJ2-3|-|TRBV7-2
CASSLTSGRDTQYF
>TRBJ2-3|-|TRBV7-8
CASSSYRGSTDTQYF
>TRBJ1-2|few|TRBV4-1
CASSQGSQPIYGYTF
>TRBJ2-3|few|TRBV2
CASSGTILSTDTQYF
>TRBJ1-2|few|TRBV7-2
CASSPQGGRQDYGYTF
>TRBJ1-2|-|TRBV11-2
CASSPLDRRYGYTF
>TRBJ1-1|-|TRBV7-6
CASSLRGSEAFF
>TRBJ2-1|-|TRBV2
CASSEALRWSGTSGRPRYNEQFF
>TRBJ2-5|many|TRBV28
CASSLGETQYF
>TRBJ1-5|-|TRBV4-3
CASSHTAGQPQHF
>TRBJ1-5|-|TRBV5-1
CASSLALGDQPQHF
>TRBJ1-5|few|TRBV28
CASYLGNQPQHF
>TRBJ1-4|few|TRBV4-3
CASSTLSQTTNEKLFF
>TRBJ2-5|-|TRBV5-1
CASSLERTQYF
>TRBJ2-3|few|TRBV7-6
CASSFGGKVADTQYF
>TRBJ2-1|few|TRBV6-6
CASGRLAGGYNEQFF
>TRBJ2-3|few|TRBV11-3
CASSLMADTDTQYF
>TRBJ1-6|few|TRBV5-6
CASSLVQVNSPLHF
>TRBJ1-4|many|TRBV7-2
CASSSWGTTNEKLFF
>TRBJ1-1|few|TRBV7-8
CASSLAVGVTEAFF
>TRBJ1-2|few|TRBV19
CASSRGTGVNYGYTF
>TRBJ2-5|few|TRBV11-2
CASSLGPSGSGQETQYF
>TRBJ2-5|many|TRBV9
CASSRQGGETQYF
>TRBJ1-5|few|TRBV19
CATQTGTTQPQHF
>TRBJ1-2|few|TRBV4-1
CASSQVTGKGYGYTF
>TRBJ2-7|-|TRBV10-3
CAISGQQGIYEQYF
>TRBJ2-5|few|TRBV4-1
CASSQAGTQYF
>TRBJ2-3|-|TRBV15
CATSRDILAGGQDTQYF
>TRBJ1-5|few|TRBV27
CASRPLGVLGNQPQHF
>TRBJ2-4|few|TRBV6-6
CASSEMGLAKNIQYF
>TRBJ2-7|-|TRBV7-9
CASSLTGTLTEQYF
>TRBJ1-1|many|TRBV7-3
CASSRGGPNKRTEAFF
>TRBJ1-4|-|TRBV30
CAWTGDGYEKLFF
>TRBJ1-6|-|TRBV4-3
CASSQQGQGNSPLHF
>TRBJ1-1|-|TRBV9
CASSVTGQGRTEAFF
>TRBJ2-3|-|TRBV25-1
CASSEIAGGWDTQYF
>TRBJ2-7|few|TRBV14
CASSQIGRRDEQYF
>TRBJ1-2|-|TRBV19
CASSKRGQGAGYTF
>TRBJ1-1|many|TRBV6-6
CASSYGQGGGTEAFF